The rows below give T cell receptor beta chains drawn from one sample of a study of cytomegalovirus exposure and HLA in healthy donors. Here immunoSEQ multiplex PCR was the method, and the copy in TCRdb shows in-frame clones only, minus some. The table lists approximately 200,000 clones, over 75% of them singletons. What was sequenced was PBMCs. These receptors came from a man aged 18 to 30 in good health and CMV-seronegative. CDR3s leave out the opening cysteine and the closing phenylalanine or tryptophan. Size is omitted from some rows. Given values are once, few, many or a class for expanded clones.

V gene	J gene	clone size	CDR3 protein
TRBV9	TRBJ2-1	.	ASSVVSHEQF
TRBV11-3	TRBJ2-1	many	ASSFPQGMGNEQF
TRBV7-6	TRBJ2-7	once	ASSSAEAEQY
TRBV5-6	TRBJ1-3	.	ASSPRGLAGNTIY
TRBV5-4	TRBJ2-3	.	ASSLALAGGSTDTQY
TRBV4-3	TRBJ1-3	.	ASSQVTGQGSGNTIY
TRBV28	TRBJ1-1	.	ASSTHEVLRAEAF
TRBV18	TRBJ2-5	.	ASSPRTSGSGKETQY
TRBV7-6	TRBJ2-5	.	ASSLQGRRDQETQY
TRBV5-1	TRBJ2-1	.	ASSFEDIYNEQF
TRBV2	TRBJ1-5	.	ASSDRAGNQPQH
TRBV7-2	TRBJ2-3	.	ASSLLAGPDTQY
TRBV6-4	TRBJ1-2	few	ASSGHRQGPNHYT
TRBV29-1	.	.	SVDRGGYEQY
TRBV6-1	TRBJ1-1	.	ASRPTGENTEAF
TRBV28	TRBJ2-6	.	ASRDSSGANVLT
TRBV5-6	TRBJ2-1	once	ASSLESLGGGYNEQF
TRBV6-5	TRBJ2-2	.	ASSPHPGELF
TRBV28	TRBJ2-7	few	ASSSTGVYEQY
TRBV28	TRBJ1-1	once	ASSSGGATGDTEAF
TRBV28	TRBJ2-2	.	ASSLASLIHTGELF
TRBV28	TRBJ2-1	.	ASSLHWTSGRIEQF
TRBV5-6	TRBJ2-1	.	ASSPDWPSYNEQF
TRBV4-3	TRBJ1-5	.	ASSPLQGQPQH
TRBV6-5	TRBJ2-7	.	ASSYQGQVYEQY
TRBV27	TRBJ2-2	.	ASSSSPHRAWGELF
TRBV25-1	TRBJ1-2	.	ASSVGEVGYT
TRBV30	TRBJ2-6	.	AWEVAGANVLT
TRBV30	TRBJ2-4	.	AWSPTGFRSKNIQY
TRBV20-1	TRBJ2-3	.	SARDQDTQY
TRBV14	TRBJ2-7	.	ASNAGRGTYEQY
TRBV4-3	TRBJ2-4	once	ASSQAWQGINIQY
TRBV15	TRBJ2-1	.	AIHSGTSKNEQF
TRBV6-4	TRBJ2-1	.	ASSDSGGGHNEQF
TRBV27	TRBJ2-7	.	ASSLSASGRYEQY
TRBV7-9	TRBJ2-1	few	ASSLPGGVDEQF
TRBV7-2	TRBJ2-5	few	ASSLMTGEETQY
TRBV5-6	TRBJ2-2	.	ASSGGYTGELF
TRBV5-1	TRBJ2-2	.	ASSLLAANTGELF
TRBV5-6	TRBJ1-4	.	ASSLQGHSTNEKLF
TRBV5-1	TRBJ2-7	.	ASSLGHRGTYEQY
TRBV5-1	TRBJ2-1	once	ASSLVAGEDEQF
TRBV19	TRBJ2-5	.	ASSIGTSGNQETQY
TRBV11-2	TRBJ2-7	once	ASSLGSGGASYEQY
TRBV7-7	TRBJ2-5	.	ASSLTGLAQETQY
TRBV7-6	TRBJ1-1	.	ASGQGTGTEAF
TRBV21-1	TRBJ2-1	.	ASTSFRERELGSYNEQF
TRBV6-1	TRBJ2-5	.	ASSLGGTGQY